A selection of T cell receptor beta chains follows, all from one sample in a study of cytomegalovirus exposure and HLA in healthy donors. Data came from immunoSEQ multiplex PCR; TCRdb stores just in-frame clones and leaves some out. The sample lists under 200,000 clones, around 82% occurring once. Sequenced sample: PBMCs. All receptors derive from a boy younger than 18 in good health and CMV-seronegative. CDR3s include the opening cysteine and the closing phenylalanine or tryptophan. Fields, in order: J gene, V gene, clone size, D gene, CDR3 DNA, CDR3 protein. A D gene is named only where the DNA matches it firmly. Some rows mark clone size as missing; the rest say once, few, many or name a class of expanded clone.

TRBJ1-2,TRBV5-4,.,.,TGTGCCAGCAGCTTGCCGGAGGGGATGGTCCCCTATGGCTACACCTTC,CASSLPEGMVPYGYTF
TRBJ2-7,TRBV30,once,.,TGTGCCTGCGAGAGGCCTTACGAGCAGTACTTC,CACERPYEQYF
TRBJ2-1,TRBV6-1,.,.,TGTGCCAGCAGTGAGCACAATCCAAGCTCCTACAATGAGCAGTTCTTC,CASSEHNPSSYNEQFF
TRBJ1-1,TRBV5-4,.,.,TGTGCCAGCAGCTTGGGAGGGGGCACTGAAGCTTTCTTT,CASSLGGGTEAFF
TRBJ1-1,TRBV5-5,.,.,TGTGCCAGCAGCCTGCGAGCCCGCCGAGCTTTCTTT,CASSLRARRAFF
TRBJ1-2,TRBV9,.,.,TGTGCCAGCAGCGTAGACCCCCACTACACTAGCGGCCACACCTTC,CASSVDPHYTSGHTF
TRBJ2-7,TRBV2,once,.,TGTGCCAGCAGTGAATCCAACGAGCAGTACTTC,CASSESNEQYF
TRBJ1-1,TRBV5-1,few,TRBD1,TGCGCCAGCAGCTTGACAGGGGAGAACACTGAAGCTTTCTTT,CASSLTGENTEAFF
TRBJ2-7,TRBV5-4,.,.,TGTGCCAGCGGTACGGCGGGATCTGGAGAGCAGTACTTC,CASGTAGSGEQYF
TRBJ1-3,TRBV5-4,.,.,TGTGCCAGCAGCTTGACAGGATCTGGAAACACCATATATTTT,CASSLTGSGNTIYF
TRBJ2-2,TRBV7-3,.,.,TGTGCCAGCAGCTTAAGGCACAGAGCGAACACCGGGGAGCTGTTTTTT,CASSLRHRANTGELFF
TRBJ2-5,TRBV5-1,.,.,TGCGCCAGCAGCTTGGCCTACAGCCAAGAGACCCAGTACTTC,CASSLAYSQETQYF
TRBJ2-2,TRBV6-5,.,.,TGTGCCAGCAGTTACGGTCCAGGTCCGAACACCGGGGAGCTGTTTTTT,CASSYGPGPNTGELFF
TRBJ1-1,TRBV9,.,.,TGTGCCAGCAGCGTAGATTTGAGCGGCGGCACTGAAGCTTTCTTT,CASSVDLSGGTEAFF
TRBJ2-2,TRBV30,.,.,TGTGCCTGGAGTGTAACCCCAGGGGGTGGAGGGGGCACCGGGGAGCTGTTTTTT,CAWSVTPGGGGGTGELFF
TRBJ2-3,TRBV7-6,.,TRBD2,TGTGCCAGCAGCCCGCGGGGACTAGCTACGGGAGATACGCAGTATTTT,CASSPRGLATGDTQYF
TRBJ2-6,TRBV27,.,TRBD1,TGTGCCAGCAGCAGGGACAGATTCTCTGGGGCCAACGTCCTGACTTTC,CASSRDRFSGANVLTF
TRBJ1-2,TRBV6-1,.,TRBD1,TGTGCCAGCAGTGAAAAGCTGTGGGACAGGAGCTATGGCTACACCTTC,CASSEKLWDRSYGYTF
TRBJ1-2,TRBV9,.,.,TGTGCCAGCAGCTCTCCGACTGGGTACTATGGCTACACCTTC,CASSSPTGYYGYTF
TRBJ2-7,TRBV30,.,.,TGTGCCTGTGACGGGACACTCTCCTACGAGCAGTACTTC,CACDGTLSYEQYF
TRBJ1-6,TRBV2,.,.,TGTGCCAGCAGTGAAGTGGGGCCCTATAATTCACCCCTCCACTTT,CASSEVGPYNSPLHF
TRBJ2-2,TRBV9,.,TRBD2,TGTGCCAGCAGCGTTGGGAGCGGGAGAGGGACCGGGGAGCTGTTTTTT,CASSVGSGRGTGELFF
TRBJ1-2,TRBV7-6,.,TRBD1,TGTGCCAGCAGCTTAGCCCGGGACAGGGATGGCTACACCTTC,CASSLARDRDGYTF
TRBJ2-3,TRBV6-1,.,.,TGTGCCAGCAGGGTGGGGGGGCGGGAAGATACGCAGTATTTT,CASRVGGREDTQYF
TRBJ2-1,TRBV7-2,.,TRBD2,TGTGCCAGCAGCTTACTAGCGGGCAATGAGCAGTTCTTC,CASSLLAGNEQFF
TRBJ1-2,TRBV9,.,TRBD1,TGTGCCAGCAGCGCAAGACAGGGCCTGAACTATGGCTACACCTTC,CASSARQGLNYGYTF
TRBJ2-7,TRBV5-4,once,TRBD2,TGTGCCAGCAGCATTACTAGCGACGAGCAGTACTTC,CASSITSDEQYF
TRBJ2-1,TRBV7-4,.,TRBD2,TGTGCCAGCAGCTTCAGGCTAGCGCTTGTCCCCCGGGGGGATGAGCAGTTCTTC,CASSFRLALVPRGDEQFF
TRBJ2-3,TRBV28,.,TRBD2,TGTGCCAGCAGTTTAAGTCTAGCGGGAGGGCGGGGGAAAGATACGCAGTATTTT,CASSLSLAGGRGKDTQYF
TRBJ1-4,TRBV29-1,.,.,TGCAGCGGCAGACAGAATAATGAAAAACTGTTTTTT,CSGRQNNEKLFF
TRBJ2-4,TRBV28,.,.,TGTGCCAGCAGCAACAGACTACAGGGATTAGCCAAAAACATTCAGTACTTC,CASSNRLQGLAKNIQYF
TRBJ1-5,TRBV2,once,.,TGTGCCAGCAGTCAAGACGGTAGCAATCAGCCCCAGCATTTT,CASSQDGSNQPQHF
TRBJ2-7,TRBV5-1,.,TRBD1,TGCGCCAGCAGCTCTAGACAGGGCCCCGAGCAGTACTTC,CASSSRQGPEQYF
TRBJ1-4,TRBV30,.,.,TGTGCCTGGAGATTTGGGAGGTCTAATGAAAAACTGTTTTTT,CAWRFGRSNEKLFF
TRBJ2-6,TRBV4-1,.,.,TGCGCCAGCAGTACGGAGGGTTCTGGGGCCAACGTCCTGACTTTC,CASSTEGSGANVLTF
TRBJ1-2,TRBV2,.,.,TGTGCCAGCCATCGTCGTGTGGCAGGGACTGGGGGCTACACCTTC,CASHRRVAGTGGYTF
TRBJ2-7,TRBV2,.,.,TGTGCCAGCGGGCCCACAACCCAAATTAGGCACTTC,CASGPTTQIRHF
TRBJ1-4,TRBV30,.,.,TGTGCCTGGACGGTCCCCGGGACTGGGACTGCAAAACTGTTTTTT,CAWTVPGTGTAKLFF
TRBJ2-7,TRBV7-9,.,TRBD2,TGTGCCAGCAGCCCCCGACTAGCTCCCTACGAGCAGTACTTC,CASSPRLAPYEQYF
TRBJ2-7,TRBV2,.,TRBD2,TGTGCCAGCAGTGAATATGAAGGGACTAGCGGGTACGAGCAGTACTTC,CASSEYEGTSGYEQYF
TRBJ1-1,TRBV7-9,few,TRBD1,TGTGCCAGCAGCTCGGACAGGGGGGGAAGCACTGAAGCTTTCTTT,CASSSDRGGSTEAFF
TRBJ2-7,TRBV28,.,.,TGTGCCAGCAGTTTTGTTTCCGGGGTCGCCTACGAGCAGTACTTC,CASSFVSGVAYEQYF